This T cell receptor beta chain is from a study of patients and donors after allogeneic stem cell transplantation. This clonotype has a handful of counts. Trimming stripped 5 bases from V and 6 bases from J, with 17 bases between. CDR3 size: 15 residues. Germline V gene sequence: CDR1 MNHEY, CDR2 SMNVEV (reference sequence). TCRdb reanalysed the RT-PCR reads using MiXCR and keeps one entry per CDR3 protein. Counted here are about 960,000 distinct CDR3 sequences, more than 15% occurring once; the ten biggest clones make up roughly 6%. The rearrangement uses TRBV27 and TRBJ1-5; TRBD1 might be the D (6 bases). This clonotype was obtained from a human donor who was either an allogeneic HSCT recipient or a stem cell or donor lymphocyte infusion donor (not recorded which). It is not recorded whose cells these are; they may come from a transplant donor. The specimen sequenced was blood, either unsorted or a sorted T cell fraction (not recorded which). The CDR3 here is CASSLSRGVGQPQHF. The DNA for the CDR3 is TGTGCCAGCAGTCTCTCGAGGGGGGTGGGTCAGCCCCAGCATTTT.